This is a list of T cell receptor beta chains from one sample in a study of cytomegalovirus exposure and HLA in healthy donors. The data were produced by immunoSEQ multiplex PCR, yet TCRdb's version contains in-frame clones alone and is incomplete. The sample holds 150,000 to 200,000 clones; approximately 71% are singletons and the top ten take just under 4.5%. Material for sequencing was PBMCs. These receptors were taken from a woman younger than 35 in good health and CMV-seropositive. Both conserved end residues are part of each CDR3. The D gene is left open where the match is weak. Only part of the rows carry a size: once, few, many, or a class if the clone is expanded.

abundance: few
d_gene: NA
j_gene: TRBJ2-7
v_gene: TRBV7-8
CDR3nt: TGTGCCAGCAGCTTAGTCGGGGACGAGCAGTACTTC
CDR3aa: CASSLVGDEQYF

abundance: NA
d_gene: NA
j_gene: TRBJ1-1
v_gene: TRBV6-5
CDR3nt: TGTGCCAGCAGTTACCAGCGGGGAGCGAGAACTGAAGCTTTCTTT
CDR3aa: CASSYQRGARTEAFF

abundance: NA
d_gene: TRBD1
j_gene: TRBJ2-2
v_gene: TRBV19
CDR3nt: TGTGCCAGTAAGAGACAGGGGCGCACCGGGGAGCTGTTTTTT
CDR3aa: CASKRQGRTGELFF

abundance: NA
d_gene: NA
j_gene: TRBJ1-4
v_gene: TRBV30
CDR3nt: TGTTCAATGGATGGGGCGACCGCAACTAATGAAAAACTGTTTTTT
CDR3aa: CSMDGATATNEKLFF

abundance: NA
d_gene: NA
j_gene: TRBJ2-1
v_gene: TRBV6-5
CDR3nt: TGTGCCAGCAGTTACGGAGGGGCCTACAATGAGCAGTTCTTC
CDR3aa: CASSYGGAYNEQFF

abundance: few
d_gene: NA
j_gene: TRBJ2-5
v_gene: TRBV10-3
CDR3nt: TGTGCCATCACCCCAGGTTCAGGGTCTCGAGAGACCCAGTACTTC
CDR3aa: CAITPGSGSRETQYF

abundance: NA
d_gene: TRBD1
j_gene: TRBJ2-1
v_gene: TRBV7-2
CDR3nt: TGTGCCAGCGGCGCCCGGGACAGGCTGGATGAGCAGTTCTTC
CDR3aa: CASGARDRLDEQFF

abundance: few
d_gene: NA
j_gene: TRBJ2-3
v_gene: TRBV6-6
CDR3nt: TGTGCCAGCAGAGTTAGCGGATGGGGGACAGATACGCAGTATTTT
CDR3aa: CASRVSGWGTDTQYF

abundance: once
d_gene: TRBD1
j_gene: TRBJ1-3
v_gene: TRBV6-5
CDR3nt: TGTGCCAGCATGCCGGGACAGGGAAACACCATATATTTT
CDR3aa: CASMPGQGNTIYF

abundance: NA
d_gene: NA
j_gene: TRBJ2-1
v_gene: TRBV12-2
CDR3nt: TGTGCAAGTCGCCCCCTATCCGGGACTAGCGGACGCAATGAGCAGTTCTTC
CDR3aa: CASRPLSGTSGRNEQFF

abundance: NA
d_gene: NA
j_gene: TRBJ1-3
v_gene: TRBV5-4
CDR3nt: TGTGCCAGCAGCTTGAGCGACGGTTTCTCTGGAAACACCATATATTTT
CDR3aa: CASSLSDGFSGNTIYF

abundance: NA
d_gene: TRBD2
j_gene: TRBJ2-3
v_gene: TRBV7-8
CDR3nt: TGTGCCAGCAGTTGGCTAGCGGGAATCGATACGCAGTATTTT
CDR3aa: CASSWLAGIDTQYF

abundance: NA
d_gene: TRBD1
j_gene: TRBJ1-2
v_gene: TRBV6-1
CDR3nt: TGTGCCAGCAGTCCGAACAGGGGAGTCTATGGCTACACCTTC
CDR3aa: CASSPNRGVYGYTF

abundance: NA
d_gene: NA
j_gene: TRBJ1-5
v_gene: TRBV6-5
CDR3nt: TGTGCCAGCAGCAGGACAGTCCAGGCTGGACAGCCCCAGCATTTT
CDR3aa: CASSRTVQAGQPQHF

abundance: NA
d_gene: NA
j_gene: TRBJ2-2
v_gene: TRBV4-3
CDR3nt: TGCGCCAGCAGCCAAGACCCCCGGGACACGAACACCGGGGAGCTGTTTTTT
CDR3aa: CASSQDPRDTNTGELFF

abundance: few
d_gene: NA
j_gene: TRBJ2-1
v_gene: TRBV27
CDR3nt: TGTGCCAGCAGTTCAGGAGCTAGCTTCGCCAATGAGCAGTTCTTC
CDR3aa: CASSSGASFANEQFF

abundance: few
d_gene: TRBD1
j_gene: TRBJ1-1
v_gene: TRBV28
CDR3nt: TGTGCCAGCAGTTTGGCGGACAGGGGAAGAGCTTTCTTT
CDR3aa: CASSLADRGRAFF

abundance: few
d_gene: TRBD1
j_gene: TRBJ1-4
v_gene: TRBV13
CDR3nt: TGTGCCAGCAGCTTAGGGGGACAGGGAGGTGAAAAACTGTTTTTT
CDR3aa: CASSLGGQGGEKLFF

abundance: NA
d_gene: TRBD1
j_gene: TRBJ1-5
v_gene: TRBV2
CDR3nt: TGTGCCAGCGAGACAGGGGGCGAAGGGCAGCCCCAGCATTTT
CDR3aa: CASETGGEGQPQHF

abundance: NA
d_gene: TRBD1
j_gene: TRBJ2-7
v_gene: TRBV29-1
CDR3nt: TGCAGCGTTAGAGGGACAGCCTACGAGCAGTACTTC
CDR3aa: CSVRGTAYEQYF

abundance: NA
d_gene: NA
j_gene: TRBJ2-2
v_gene: TRBV29-1
CDR3nt: TGCAGCGTTGCAGCGACTACGAACACCGGGGAGCTGTTTTTT
CDR3aa: CSVAATTNTGELFF

abundance: NA
d_gene: NA
j_gene: TRBJ2-7
v_gene: TRBV7-8
CDR3nt: TGTGCCAGCAGCTTCCAACTAGCCATGGAAGAGCAGTACTTC
CDR3aa: CASSFQLAMEEQYF

abundance: NA
d_gene: TRBD1
j_gene: TRBJ1-3
v_gene: TRBV27
CDR3nt: TGTGCCAGCAGTCCCACCACCGGGACAGGGGGCGGAAACACCATATATTTT
CDR3aa: CASSPTTGTGGGNTIYF

abundance: NA
d_gene: NA
j_gene: TRBJ1-1
v_gene: TRBV29-1
CDR3nt: TGCAGCGTTGGAAGGGGGAGTAACACTGAAGCTTTCTTT
CDR3aa: CSVGRGSNTEAFF

abundance: NA
d_gene: TRBD2
j_gene: TRBJ2-1
v_gene: TRBV19
CDR3nt: TGTGCCACTAGGGGAGGGCCGCGTGAGCAGTTCTTC
CDR3aa: CATRGGPREQFF

abundance: NA
d_gene: NA
j_gene: TRBJ2-7
v_gene: TRBV7-9
CDR3nt: TGTGCCAGCACCAATCCAGGGTTTAGCTACGAGCAGTACTTC
CDR3aa: CASTNPGFSYEQYF

abundance: once
d_gene: TRBD1
j_gene: TRBJ2-5
v_gene: TRBV28
CDR3nt: TGTGCCAGCAGTTTAACAGGGGGCTGGATTGTTGCGGAGACCCAGTACTTC
CDR3aa: CASSLTGGWIVAETQYF

abundance: few
d_gene: NA
j_gene: TRBJ2-3
v_gene: TRBV28
CDR3nt: TGTGCCAGCAGTTTGGTAGTACGAAATACGCAGTATTTT
CDR3aa: CASSLVVRNTQYF

abundance: NA
d_gene: TRBD1
j_gene: TRBJ1-1
v_gene: TRBV6-5
CDR3nt: TGTGCCAGCAGTTATCAGGGGGGCACCGAAGCTTTCTTT
CDR3aa: CASSYQGGTEAFF

abundance: NA
d_gene: NA
j_gene: TRBJ2-2
v_gene: TRBV27
CDR3nt: TGTGCCAGCAGTCAGGGTTTGCGTACGTGGCAGACCGGGGAGCTGTTTTTT
CDR3aa: CASSQGLRTWQTGELFF

abundance: NA
d_gene: TRBD2
j_gene: TRBJ2-7
v_gene: TRBV5-6
CDR3nt: TGTGCCAGCAGCTTGAGGGGAGGGCCCACCTACGAGCAGTACTTC
CDR3aa: CASSLRGGPTYEQYF

abundance: NA
d_gene: NA
j_gene: TRBJ2-5
v_gene: TRBV7-9
CDR3nt: TGTGCCAGCAGCTTAGCTACAGGGATGGAGACCCAGTACTTC
CDR3aa: CASSLATGMETQYF

abundance: NA
d_gene: TRBD2
j_gene: TRBJ2-5
v_gene: TRBV6-6
CDR3nt: TGTGCCAGCAGGTCGGCGGGGGGCCAAGAGACCCAGTACTTC
CDR3aa: CASRSAGGQETQYF

abundance: NA
d_gene: NA
j_gene: TRBJ2-7
v_gene: TRBV15
CDR3nt: TGTGCCACCAGCGAGACTCACGCTAGGGGCGAGCAGTACTTC
CDR3aa: CATSETHARGEQYF

abundance: NA
d_gene: NA
j_gene: TRBJ2-3
v_gene: TRBV19
CDR3nt: TGTGCCAGTAGTATAGTTCGGGCAGATACGCAGTATTTT
CDR3aa: CASSIVRADTQYF

abundance: NA
d_gene: TRBD2
j_gene: TRBJ2-6
v_gene: TRBV5-1
CDR3nt: TGCGCCAGCAGCGCCAGCGGGAGGGCCTTTGGGGCCAACGTCCTGACTTTC
CDR3aa: CASSASGRAFGANVLTF

abundance: NA
d_gene: NA
j_gene: TRBJ2-4
v_gene: TRBV27
CDR3nt: TGTGCCAGCAGTTTCTTCGGCGGGGCAGGAGACATTCAGTACTTC
CDR3aa: CASSFFGGAGDIQYF

abundance: NA
d_gene: NA
j_gene: TRBJ1-4
v_gene: TRBV27
CDR3nt: TGTGCCAGCAAAGACGACGGGGCAACTAATGAAAAACTGTTTTTT
CDR3aa: CASKDDGATNEKLFF

abundance: NA
d_gene: TRBD1
j_gene: TRBJ2-5
v_gene: TRBV6-1
CDR3nt: TGTGCCAGCACACAGGGGAGAATTTGGGAGACCCAGTACTTC
CDR3aa: CASTQGRIWETQYF

abundance: NA
d_gene: NA
j_gene: TRBJ1-1
v_gene: TRBV6-5
CDR3nt: TGTGCCAGCAGTTTCCCGCAGACGGGTAAAGCTTTCTTT
CDR3aa: CASSFPQTGKAFF

abundance: NA
d_gene: NA
j_gene: TRBJ2-3
v_gene: TRBV7-9
CDR3nt: TGTGCCAGCAGCTTTCGGGCCGGGGGCACAGATACGCAGTATTTT
CDR3aa: CASSFRAGGTDTQYF

abundance: NA
d_gene: TRBD2
j_gene: TRBJ2-3
v_gene: TRBV19
CDR3nt: TGTGCCATTGGACTTCCTAGCGGGAGAGATACGCAGTATTTT
CDR3aa: CAIGLPSGRDTQYF

abundance: NA
d_gene: NA
j_gene: TRBJ2-7
v_gene: TRBV27
CDR3nt: TGTGCCAGCAGTGACTATTACGAGCAGTACTTC
CDR3aa: CASSDYYEQYF

abundance: NA
d_gene: NA
j_gene: TRBJ2-3
v_gene: TRBV19
CDR3nt: TGTGCCAGTGCGAAAGGGACGGGGGTTTTTAGCACAGATACGCAGTATTTT
CDR3aa: CASAKGTGVFSTDTQYF

abundance: NA
d_gene: TRBD1
j_gene: TRBJ1-2
v_gene: TRBV20-1
CDR3nt: TGCAGTGCCAAGGGACAGAGGGACTACACCTTC
CDR3aa: CSAKGQRDYTF

abundance: NA
d_gene: NA
j_gene: TRBJ2-2
v_gene: TRBV7-3
CDR3nt: TGTGCCAGCAGCTACGGGTTCACCGGGGAGCTGTTTTTT
CDR3aa: CASSYGFTGELFF

abundance: NA
d_gene: NA
j_gene: TRBJ1-5
v_gene: TRBV19
CDR3nt: TGTGCCAGTAGTTTTCACGACAGGAGAAACAATCAGCCCCAGCATTTT
CDR3aa: CASSFHDRRNNQPQHF

abundance: NA
d_gene: TRBD1
j_gene: TRBJ1-1
v_gene: TRBV5-6
CDR3nt: TGTGCTAGCAGGTTCGGGACAGAATTTAACACTGAAGCTTTCTTT
CDR3aa: CASRFGTEFNTEAFF

abundance: NA
d_gene: NA
j_gene: TRBJ1-1
v_gene: TRBV11-3
CDR3nt: TGTGCCAGCAGTCGACAGACGAACACTGAAGCTTTCTTT
CDR3aa: CASSRQTNTEAFF